This TCR beta chain was identified in a study of T cell clonality in common variable immunodeficiency. Regarding the study as a whole: Patient heterogeneity in the CVID cohort limited correlations between repertoire features and clinical complications. TCRbeta clonality was increased in CVID versus healthy controls. The cause of increased CVID clonality remains unclear without subpopulation sequencing. Fewer deletions and N-nucleotide insertions were reportedly seen in common variable immunodeficiency TCR beta sequences.

Using immunoSEQ multiplex PCR, the repertoire was profiled, and TCRdb retains in-frame clones only, with some absent. The sample includes tens of thousands of clones, none of them occurring once. This clone was recorded many times. Its antigen is currently unknown. The receptor's source is a person between 18 and 69 years old in good health. The specimen sequenced was peripheral blood mononuclear cells.

Incomplete CDR3 DNA: TGTGCAAGTCGCCCCCTAGCGGGAGAGAGATACGAG. It translates to CASRPLAGERYE. The full CDR3 protein reads CASRPLAGERYEQYF. The V and J genes are TRBV11-3 and TRBJ2-7; TRBD2 agrees at 10 bases. Sequencing ends 3 residues short of the CDR3 end; the germline J gene provides the rest. This CDR3 spans 15 amino acids. Germline V gene lookup returns CDR1 SGHNT and CDR2 YENEEA.